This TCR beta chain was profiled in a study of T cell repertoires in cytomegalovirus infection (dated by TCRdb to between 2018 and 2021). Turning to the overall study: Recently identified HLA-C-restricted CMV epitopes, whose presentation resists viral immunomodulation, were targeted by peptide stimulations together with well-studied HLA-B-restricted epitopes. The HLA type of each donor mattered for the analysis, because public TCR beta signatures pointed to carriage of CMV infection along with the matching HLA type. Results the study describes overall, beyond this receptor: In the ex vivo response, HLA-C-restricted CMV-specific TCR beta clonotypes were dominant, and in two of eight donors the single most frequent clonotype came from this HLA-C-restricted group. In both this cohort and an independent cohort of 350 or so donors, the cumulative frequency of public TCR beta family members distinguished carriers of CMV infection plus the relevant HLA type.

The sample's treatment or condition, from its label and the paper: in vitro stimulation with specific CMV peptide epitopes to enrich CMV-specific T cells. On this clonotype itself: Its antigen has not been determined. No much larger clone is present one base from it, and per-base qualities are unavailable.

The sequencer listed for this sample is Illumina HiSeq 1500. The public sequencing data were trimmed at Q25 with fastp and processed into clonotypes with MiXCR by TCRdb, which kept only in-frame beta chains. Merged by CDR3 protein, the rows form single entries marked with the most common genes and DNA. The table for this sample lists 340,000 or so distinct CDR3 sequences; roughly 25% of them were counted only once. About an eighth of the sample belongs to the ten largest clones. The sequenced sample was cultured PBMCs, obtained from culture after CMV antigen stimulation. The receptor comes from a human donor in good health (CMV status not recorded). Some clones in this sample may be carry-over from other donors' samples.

This receptor carries the CDR3 CSVGGTSGNTIYF. The sequenced DNA: TGCAGCGTTGGCGGCACCTCTGGAAACACCATATATTTT. This chain is built from TRBV29-1 and TRBJ1-3; the D gene cannot be resolved reliably. At the junction V is shortened by 4 bases and J by 0 bases, with 7 bases in between. The CDR1 and CDR2 encoded by the germline V gene are SQVTM and ANQGSEA. From the cysteine through the phenylalanine, the CDR3 covers 13 amino acids. Only the CDR3 part of the read is kept: 39 bases, read in frame from the first base. With all but the CDR3 taken from the reference TRBV29-1 and TRBJ1-3 genes, the full variable domain is: SAVISQKPSRDICQRGTSLTIQCQVDSQVTMMFWYRQQPGQSLTLIATANQGSEATYESGFVIDKFPISRPNLTFSTLTVSNMSPEDSSIYLCSVGGTSGNTIYFGEGSWLTVV.